These T cell receptor beta chains were read from a single sample in a study of blood T cell repertoires in COVID-19. Using immunoSEQ multiplex PCR, the repertoire was profiled, and TCRdb retains in-frame clones only, with some absent. The sample lists about 100,000 clones, 85% occurring once. The specimen sequenced was peripheral blood. These receptors originate from a man between 45 and 60 years old with active or convalescent COVID-19. Each CDR3 is given without its conserved first and last residue. Each record gives: D gene, J gene, CDR3 length, V gene, CDR3 protein. A D gene is named only where the DNA matches it firmly.

d_call: TRBD2
j_call: TRBJ2-3
cdr3_length: 14
v_call: TRBV7-6
cdr3_aa: ASSPVSGTTSDTQY

d_call: TRBD1
j_call: TRBJ2-5
cdr3_length: 13
v_call: TRBV24-1
cdr3_aa: ATSDPGTGEETQY

d_call: TRBD2
j_call: TRBJ2-3
cdr3_length: 13
v_call: TRBV30
cdr3_aa: AWRRLAGVGDTQY

d_call: NA
j_call: TRBJ2-3
cdr3_length: 11
v_call: TRBV5-6
cdr3_aa: ASSAGSTDTQY

d_call: NA
j_call: TRBJ1-2
cdr3_length: 10
v_call: TRBV28
cdr3_aa: ATSGEGRGYT

d_call: NA
j_call: TRBJ1-3
cdr3_length: 17
v_call: TRBV19
cdr3_aa: ASSIPRQDSRFSGNTIY

d_call: TRBD1
j_call: TRBJ1-2
cdr3_length: 10
v_call: TRBV2
cdr3_aa: ASSTQGGGYT

d_call: TRBD2
j_call: TRBJ2-3
cdr3_length: 17
v_call: TRBV5-1
cdr3_aa: ASSRTSGRWRTSTDTQY

d_call: NA
j_call: TRBJ2-3
cdr3_length: 11
v_call: TRBV19
cdr3_aa: ASSMPGVNTQY

d_call: NA
j_call: TRBJ1-1
cdr3_length: 12
v_call: TRBV11-3
cdr3_aa: ASSLDWGDTEAF

d_call: NA
j_call: TRBJ2-2
cdr3_length: 12
v_call: TRBV10-3
cdr3_aa: AISSSGNTGELF

d_call: NA
j_call: TRBJ1-1
cdr3_length: 12
v_call: TRBV29-1
cdr3_aa: SVEDGRVNTEAF

d_call: NA
j_call: TRBJ2-3
cdr3_length: 13
v_call: TRBV15
cdr3_aa: ATSRVLADTDTQY

d_call: TRBD2
j_call: TRBJ2-5
cdr3_length: 14
v_call: TRBV7-3
cdr3_aa: ASSSGLAGRQETQY

d_call: NA
j_call: TRBJ1-2
cdr3_length: 15
v_call: TRBV5-5
cdr3_aa: ASSLLGAAGAVSGYT

d_call: TRBD1
j_call: TRBJ2-7
cdr3_length: 12
v_call: TRBV19
cdr3_aa: ASSIRQGQRGQY

d_call: NA
j_call: TRBJ1-2
cdr3_length: 12
v_call: TRBV19
cdr3_aa: ASRRDTFVMGYT

d_call: TRBD1
j_call: TRBJ2-7
cdr3_length: 13
v_call: TRBV24-1
cdr3_aa: ATSTGTGPLYEQY

d_call: NA
j_call: TRBJ2-1
cdr3_length: 12
v_call: TRBV29-1
cdr3_aa: SVRRDSTYNEQF

d_call: NA
j_call: TRBJ2-5
cdr3_length: 13
v_call: TRBV5-5
cdr3_aa: ASSSYDRREETQY

d_call: NA
j_call: TRBJ2-7
cdr3_length: 14
v_call: TRBV5-3
cdr3_aa: ARSQRGTAHSYEQY

d_call: TRBD1
j_call: TRBJ2-7
cdr3_length: 11
v_call: TRBV28
cdr3_aa: ASSSTGDYEQY

d_call: NA
j_call: TRBJ1-2
cdr3_length: 12
v_call: TRBV3-1/TRBV3-2
cdr3_aa: ASSQDRRQSGYT

d_call: NA
j_call: TRBJ2-3
cdr3_length: 14
v_call: TRBV24-1
cdr3_aa: ATSDTRDTSTDTQY

d_call: NA
j_call: TRBJ2-1
cdr3_length: 12
v_call: TRBV6-5
cdr3_aa: ATSETPSYNEQF

d_call: NA
j_call: TRBJ1-2
cdr3_length: 8
v_call: TRBV2
cdr3_aa: ASASYGYT

d_call: TRBD1
j_call: TRBJ1-2
cdr3_length: 14
v_call: TRBV27
cdr3_aa: ASSPYTGVNNYGYT

d_call: TRBD2
j_call: TRBJ2-1
cdr3_length: 11
v_call: TRBV3-1/TRBV3-2
cdr3_aa: ASTLGLGNEQF

d_call: NA
j_call: TRBJ2-1
cdr3_length: 11
v_call: TRBV4-2
cdr3_aa: ASSPVAYNEQF

d_call: NA
j_call: TRBJ2-1
cdr3_length: 10
v_call: TRBV18
cdr3_aa: ASSREFTEQF

d_call: TRBD2
j_call: TRBJ2-7
cdr3_length: 15
v_call: TRBV4-1
cdr3_aa: ASSQEEGPAGAYEQY

d_call: NA
j_call: TRBJ1-3
cdr3_length: 16
v_call: TRBV19
cdr3_aa: ASSIGAPGTYSGNTIY

d_call: TRBD1
j_call: TRBJ2-6
cdr3_length: 16
v_call: TRBV9
cdr3_aa: ASSPDRGRSAGANVLT

d_call: NA
j_call: TRBJ1-1
cdr3_length: 11
v_call: TRBV18
cdr3_aa: ASSPPMDSEAF

d_call: NA
j_call: TRBJ2-5
cdr3_length: 12
v_call: TRBV7-9
cdr3_aa: ASSWDTSPASQY

d_call: TRBD1
j_call: TRBJ1-4
cdr3_length: 12
v_call: TRBV11-1
cdr3_aa: ASSTGTDNEKLF

d_call: NA
j_call: TRBJ2-7
cdr3_length: 12
v_call: TRBV28
cdr3_aa: ASSLGGAVYEQY

d_call: NA
j_call: TRBJ1-4
cdr3_length: 9
v_call: TRBV6-1
cdr3_aa: ASSESAGLF

d_call: TRBD2
j_call: TRBJ2-5
cdr3_length: 12
v_call: TRBV28
cdr3_aa: ASSLRGGQETQY

d_call: TRBD2
j_call: TRBJ2-1
cdr3_length: 13
v_call: TRBV24-1
cdr3_aa: ATEEGSGLTHEQF

d_call: NA
j_call: TRBJ2-5
cdr3_length: 14
v_call: TRBV11-3
cdr3_aa: ASSLDPAGGQETQY

d_call: NA
j_call: TRBJ2-1
cdr3_length: 15
v_call: TRBV7-2
cdr3_aa: ASSSPEIALTYNEQF

d_call: NA
j_call: TRBJ1-2
cdr3_length: 11
v_call: TRBV5-1
cdr3_aa: ASILGGNYGYT

d_call: TRBD2
j_call: TRBJ2-2
cdr3_length: 14
v_call: TRBV15
cdr3_aa: ATSRDYGGGTGELF

d_call: TRBD1
j_call: TRBJ1-6
cdr3_length: 14
v_call: TRBV11-1
cdr3_aa: ASSFGQGPTNSPLH

d_call: NA
j_call: TRBJ2-5
cdr3_length: 13
v_call: TRBV4-2
cdr3_aa: ASSGGWESQETQY

d_call: NA
j_call: TRBJ1-2
cdr3_length: 14
v_call: TRBV19
cdr3_aa: ASTPQNEGVLAGYT

d_call: TRBD2
j_call: TRBJ2-2
cdr3_length: 13
v_call: TRBV7-3
cdr3_aa: ASSAGAPGTGELF

d_call: NA
j_call: TRBJ1-4
cdr3_length: 13
v_call: TRBV25-1
cdr3_aa: ASSAPDRDNEKLF

d_call: TRBD1
j_call: TRBJ2-4
cdr3_length: 13
v_call: TRBV13
cdr3_aa: ASSLWGTGGNIQY

d_call: NA
j_call: TRBJ2-5
cdr3_length: 9
v_call: TRBV20-1
cdr3_aa: SASPLETQY